This T cell receptor beta chain is from a study of blood T cell repertoires in COVID-19. Study background: Samples taken during acute and convalescent COVID-19 were collected in the United States, Italy and Spain. PBMCs, B-cell-depleted T cells, or T cells were the source of the cDNA or gDNA that made up the material.

CDR1 and CDR2 from the germline V gene are SGHVS and FNYEAQ. V was shortened by 3 bases and J by 0 bases, with 9 bases between the two germline ends. The CDR3 totals 14 residues. As originally analysed: Cell counts per sample came from amplifying reference gene primers. The table came from immunoSEQ multiplex PCR; TCRdb's copy has only in-frame clones and leaves some out. For V, J and clone size, that table is used; D and trimming come from the DNA. The sample holds roughly 70,000 clones, approximately 90% seen once. This receptor was identified in a woman older than 75 with acute or convalescent COVID-19. The specimen sequenced was peripheral blood. The chain employs TRBV7-6 and TRBJ2-7; D call uncertain. The chain's CDR3 is CASSFDKISYEQYF. CDR3 sequence (DNA): TGTGCCAGCAGCTTTGACAAAATCTCCTACGAGCAGTACTTC.